One and the same sample provided the 3 T cell receptor beta chains below, sequenced in a study of tumor-infiltrating lymphocytes in primary liver carcinoma (TCRdb year 2017). Total RNA and DNA were co-extracted without cell sorting from 20-30 mg of bulk tissue using the AllPrep DNA/RNA mini kit. For sequencing, an Illumina HiSeq 2500 was employed. Starting from approximately 500 ng total RNA, TCRbeta-specific cDNA was produced by reverse transcription with a constant-region primer and ProtoScript II reverse transcriptase. Three nested multiplex PCR rounds, following a slightly modified ARM-PCR procedure, were used to build the TCRbeta libraries. The first two PCR rounds used multiplex TRBV1-TRBV30 forward primers with a Cbeta reverse primer, each for about 11 cycles. TCRdb reanalyzed the raw reads on its own, using fastp at Q25 for trimming and MiXCR for clone calling, and kept in-frame beta chains. Identical CDR3 proteins give one entry, which carries the most common genes and DNA. This sample has tens of thousands of distinct CDR3 sequences in its table, and 69% of those were observed once. Together, the top ten hold more than 25% of the sample.

The sample taken for sequencing was tumor-adjacent normal liver tissue. These receptors were obtained from a man aged 35-49 years with primary liver carcinoma and hepatitis B virus infection.

With respect to this clonotype: This likely comes from a read error, as the CDR3 has no conserved phenylalanine or tryptophan at its end. This sequence joins TRBV6-1 and TRBJ2-5; 9 bases align to TRBD2. J gave up 7 bases and V 9 bases, and 9 bases lay outside the gene matches. This CDR3 has 13 amino acids. Germline V gene lookup returns CDR1 MNHNS and CDR2 SASEGT. The CDR3 sequence is CASIEGGRGTQYL. The CDR3 DNA follows: TGTGCCAGTATTGAAGGCGGGAGGGGGACCCAGTACTTA.

Turning to this clonotype: At one boundary the junction diverges from the germline segment, which might be a read error. This chain links TRBV12-3 or TRBV12-4 with TRBJ2-2; the D gene is possibly TRBD1 (5 bases). The CDR3 runs 16 residues. The CDR3 coding sequence is TGTGCCAGTAGAACGCACATGGGGCAGGACACCAGGGAGCTGTTTTTT. This gives the protein CASRTHMGQDTRELFF.

Points on this clonotype: As the CDR3 is not closed by the conserved phenylalanine or tryptophan, this likely results from a read error. The gene calls are TRBV6-6 and TRBJ2-1; TRBD1 matches at 8 bases. The CDR3 runs 21 residues. The germline gives CDR1 MNHNY, CDR2 SVGAGI (reference sequence). Losses at the gene ends were 4 bases for V and 8 bases for J; bases not matched to a gene: 28. Here the CDR3 DNA reads TGTGCCAGCAGTTCCCGGACAGGGAACGCTTTCCGCGCTTTTTCTACCGATGAGCAGTTCTCC. It codes for CASSSRTGNAFRAFSTDEQFS.